This T cell receptor beta chain was recovered during a study of breast tumors, draining lymph nodes, adjacent tissues. Study-level results: Tumor repertoires ranked between lymph nodes and nontumor tissue in diversity, with V and J gene preferences. Tumor and nontumor repertoires were significantly more similar in luminal-like than in basal-like breast cancer.

This clonotype was picked up many times. Its specificity is not known. CDR3 size: 18 residues. V lost 1 base to trimming and J lost 3 bases, with 19 bases between them. Germline V gene sequence: CDR1 SGHRS, CDR2 YFSETQ. TCRdb used MiXCR to reprocess the multiplex PCR reads, holding one entry per CDR3 protein. The table records about 200,000 distinct CDR3 sequences, 30% to 35% of them present only once. Samples came from axillary lymph nodes draining the breast cancer. The rearrangement joins TRBV5-1 to TRBJ1-4; D is uncertain. The source is a female donor with breast cancer. Some clones in this sample may be carry-over from other donors' samples. Sequencing was performed on axillary lymph node tissue. The CDR3: CASSLRPGMRLSNEKLFF. The CDR3 coding sequence is TGCGCCAGCAGCTTGAGGCCCGGGATGCGACTCTCTAATGAAAAACTGTTTTTT. Full variable domain (missing parts from reference TRBV5-1 and TRBJ1-4): KAGVTQTPRYLIKTRGQQVTLSCSPISGHRSVSWYQQTPGQGLQFLFEYFSETQRNKGNFPGRFSGRQFSNSRSEMNVSTLELGDSALYLCASSLRPGMRLSNEKLFFGSGTQLSVL.